This T cell receptor beta chain was identified in a study of T cells in localized non-small cell lung cancer. Study-wide results and limits: Higher blood T cell density went with longer overall survival.

There are a few counts of this clone. The target antigen is unknown. Generated by immunoSEQ multiplex PCR, the TCRdb table keeps only in-frame clones and is missing some. The sample yields about 33,000 clones, 80% seen once. V was pared by 7 bases and J by 2 bases, with 11 bases between. CDR1 and CDR2 from the germline V gene are SNHLY and FYNNEI. The CDR3 runs 13 residues. This TCR was sampled from a male donor at least 60 years old with stage III squamous cell lung carcinoma. The gene calls are TRBV2 and TRBJ1-1, with D maybe TRBD1 (6 bases). The sequenced sample was peripheral blood, obtained before any cancer treatment. The CDR3: CASNFRGNTEAFF. CDR3 bases: TGTGCCAGCAACTTCAGGGGTAACACTGAAGCTTTCTTT.